What follows are 19 T cell receptor beta chains derived from one specimen sequenced in a study of cytomegalovirus exposure and HLA in healthy donors. 13 Jbeta primers and 60 Vbeta primers were used for the PCR. Produced via immunoSEQ multiplex PCR; TCRdb's table is partial and in-frame only. The table shows around 200,000 clones, with over 70% occurring only once. The sample was PBMCs. These receptors came from a woman in her sixties or seventies in good health and CMV-seropositive.

The chain joins TRBV6-1 to TRBJ1-2; D is unclear. This CDR3 contains 12 residues. V dropped 2 bases and J dropped 4 bases, with 5 bases sitting between them. Germline V CDR1 and CDR2: MNHNS, SASEGT. The CDR3 DNA is TGTGCCAGCAGTGAATTCGGCTATGGCTACACCTTC. Encoded protein: CASSEFGYGYTF.

This chain links TRBV27 with TRBJ1-1, with unresolved D. CDR3 size: 15 residues. With 3 bases removed from V and 8 bases from J, the gap between germline ends came to 19 bases. CDR1 and CDR2 (germline): MNHEY, SMNVEV (reference sequence). The CDR3 coding sequence is TGTGCCAGCAGTTTCAGAGGGTTATATCCCTCCGAAGCTTTCTTT. This translates into CASSFRGLYPSEAFF.

The J gene is TRBJ2-7, the V gene TRBV5-1; either TRBD1 or TRBD2 may supply D (5 bases each). Between the trimmed V and J ends, which lost 4 bases and 2 bases, there was a span of 16 bases. Germline V gene sequence: CDR1 SGHRS, CDR2 YFSETQ. This CDR3 has 15 residues. CDR3 loop: CASSLDFGAAYEQYF. DNA for the CDR3: TGCGCCAGCAGCCTGGACTTTGGGGCTGCCTACGAGCAGTACTTC.

The chain links TRBV9 to TRBJ2-5, with 7 nucleotides matching TRBD2. CDR1 is SGDLS and CDR2 is YYNGEE in the germline V gene. The J segment lost 3 bases and the V segment lost 5 bases, leaving 10 bases of the junction unmatched. The CDR3 loop spans 15 amino acids. The CDR3 is CASSLSSGSKETQYF. CDR3 nucleotide sequence: TGTGCCAGCAGTCTCTCTAGCGGATCAAAAGAGACCCAGTACTTC.

The chain combines TRBV5-4 with TRBJ2-1; 8 positions match TRBD2. The CDR3 is 15 amino acids. Trimming cost V 2 bases and J 2 bases; bases outside gene matches: 3. The V gene's germline CDR1 is SGHNT and CDR2 YYREEE (reference sequence). Written as DNA, the CDR3 is TGTGCCAGCAGCTTAAATAGCGGGGCCTACAATGAGCAGTTCTTC. Translated, it gives CASSLNSGAYNEQFF.

The chain carries TRBV7-9 and TRBJ2-3; 11 nucleotides align to TRBD2. Germline V gives CDR1 SEHNR, CDR2 FQNEAQ (reference sequence). V trimming: 4 bases; J trimming: 4 bases; junction bases outside the gene matches: 10. This CDR3 region has 17 residues. The DNA for the CDR3 is TGTGCCAGCAGCTATGCCCAGACTAGCGGGGTCGCAGATACGCAGTATTTT. This codes for CASSYAQTSGVADTQYF.

The chain employs TRBV5-1 and TRBJ2-7; TRBD2 agrees at 10 bases. The CDR3 totals 16 residues. V lost 2 bases, J lost 5 bases, and 10 bases stayed unmatched. CDR1 and CDR2 (germline): SGHRS, YFSETQ. CDR3 nucleotide sequence: TGCGCCAGCAGCTTCGGTCTTCTAGCGGGAGACGACGAGCAGTACTTC. Protein product: CASSFGLLAGDDEQYF.

This clone has just a few counts. The rearrangement joins TRBV11-3 to TRBJ1-3, with 7 positions matching TRBD1. Germline V CDR1 and CDR2: SGHNT, YENEEA. The CDR3 is 15 amino acids. V lost 4 bases, J lost 2 bases, and 5 bases stayed unmatched. CDR3 sequence: CASSSRDSPGNTIYF. CDR3 coding DNA: TGTGCCAGCAGCTCCCGGGACAGCCCTGGAAACACCATATATTTT.

Here the CDR3 DNA reads TGTGCCAGCAGGCGTGACTGGGACACCGGGGAGCTGTTTTTT. As protein: CASRRDWDTGELFF. The chain uses TRBV4-2 and TRBJ2-2; D gene unclear. V gave up 6 bases and J gave up 3 bases, with 11 bases separating them. There are 14 residues in the CDR3. The germline V gene has CDR1 LGHNA and CDR2 YNFKEQ.

In its sample, this clone was seen a few times. The genes are TRBV5-1 and TRBJ2-7, with 7 positions matching TRBD1. Germline V lookup: CDR1 SGHRS, CDR2 YFSETQ. The V and J ends lost 0 bases and 2 bases, in that order; junction bases with no gene match: 2. The CDR3 is 14 residues long. In DNA, the CDR3 is TGCGCCAGCAGCTTGGCCAGGGGGACCTACGAGCAGTACTTC. Amino acids: CASSLARGTYEQYF.

The chain is built from TRBV7-9 and TRBJ1-5, with a tentative D call TRBD1 (6 bases). Trimming cost V 4 bases and J 4 bases, with 17 bases left between them. The CDR3 contains 16 residues. CDR1 and CDR2 (germline): SEHNR, FQNEAQ (reference sequence). The CDR3 loop reads CASSSDRMVTNQPQHF. In DNA, the CDR3 is TGTGCCAGCAGCTCGGACAGAATGGTGACAAATCAGCCCCAGCATTTT.

This chain joins TRBV7-9 and TRBJ2-1; the match to TRBD2 covers 11 bases. The CDR3 consists of 14 residues. The V and J ends lost 5 bases and 10 bases, in that order; junction bases with no gene match: 7. Germline V lookup: CDR1 SEHNR, CDR2 FQNEAQ (reference sequence). In DNA, the CDR3 is TGTGCCAGCAGCATTTTAGCGGGAGGGGGGGAGCAGTTCTTC. Translated, it gives CASSILAGGGEQFF.

The chain combines TRBV6-6 with TRBJ2-5, with TRBD1 as a possible D gene (6 bases). The germline V gene encodes CDR1 MNHNY and CDR2 SVGAGI (reference sequence). The CDR3 runs 13 residues. V lost 2 bases and J 4 bases, leaving 8 bases between the germline ends. The CDR3 sequence is CASSYVDRETQYF. CDR3 coding DNA: TGTGCCAGCAGTTACGTGGACAGAGAGACCCAGTACTTC.

The rearrangement uses TRBV29-1 and TRBJ1-1, with 11 bases aligning to TRBD1. The CDR3 runs to 13 residues. Germline lookup yields CDR1 SQVTM and CDR2 ANQGSEA. After removal of 7 bases from V and 3 bases from J, the junction contained 4 bases not matched to a gene. CDR3 residues: CSAVGQGDTEAFF. As DNA, the CDR3 is TGCAGCGCAGTGGGACAGGGGGACACTGAAGCTTTCTTT.

This clone was counted only a few times. The rearrangement uses TRBV2 and TRBJ2-2, with 8 bases identical to TRBD2. Germline assignment: CDR1 SNHLY and CDR2 FYNNEI. This CDR3 is 16 amino acids long. Losses at the gene ends were 5 bases for V and 8 bases for J; bases not matched to a gene: 13. The CDR3: CASSLSSGGGVGELFF. The DNA of the CDR3 is TGTGCCAGCAGTCTGTCCAGCGGGGGTGGAGTGGGGGAGCTGTTTTTT.

Only one count was recorded for this clone. The chain employs TRBV15 and TRBJ2-1; D unclear. V gave up 4 bases and J gave up 4 bases, with 11 bases separating them. The CDR3 covers 14 residues. Germline V gene sequence: CDR1 LNHNV, CDR2 YYDKDF (reference sequence). CDR3 DNA sequence: TGTGCCACCAGCACGCGGCTAGATTACAATGAGCAGTTCTTC. This encodes CATSTRLDYNEQFF.

The chain is built from TRBV5-1 and TRBJ1-1, with 7 bases fitting TRBD1. V lost 4 bases, J lost 0 bases, and 9 bases stayed unmatched. The CDR3 is 16 residues long. The germline V gene encodes CDR1 SGHRS and CDR2 YFSETQ. CDR3 bases: TGCGCCAGCAGCGTAACCGGGACAGTGCTGAACACTGAAGCTTTCTTT. It translates to CASSVTGTVLNTEAFF.

The chain joins TRBV7-3 to TRBJ2-1; 8 nucleotides line up with TRBD2. Per the germline V gene, CDR1 is SGHTA and CDR2 is FQGTGA. V lost 3 bases and J lost 5; bases outside the gene matches: 6. The CDR3 length is 15 residues. The CDR3 DNA sequence: TGTGCCAGCAGCTTGGATAGCGGGACAAACAATGAGCAGTTCTTC. It yields the protein CASSLDSGTNNEQFF.

The chain is built from TRBV2 and TRBJ2-1; D gene ambiguous. Trimming pared 5 bases from V and 7 bases from J, leaving 12 bases between. This CDR3 comprises 13 residues. CDR1 SNHLY and CDR2 FYNNEI come from the germline V gene. The chain's CDR3 is CASSWLPWNEQFF. The CDR3 nucleotides read TGTGCCAGCAGTTGGCTCCCATGGAATGAGCAGTTCTTC.